This entry describes one TCR beta chain. Antigen unknown. The method was immunoSEQ multiplex PCR; TCRdb's version includes in-frame clones alone and lacks a portion of them. The sample contains hundreds of thousands of clones, roughly 96% of which appear only once. Trimming cost V 2 bases and J 0 bases, with 5 bases left between them. In germline, CDR1 is MDHEN, CDR2 SYDVKM. The CDR3 extends over 14 amino acids. This specimen comes from a study of shared clonotypes between healthy human individuals. It was CD45RO-negative cells, positively selected for CCR7, that made up naive CD8 cells, with terminally differentiated effector memory CD45RA+ cells excluded. Study-wide results and caveats: The authors expected sequencing depth to affect clonotype sharing among donors.

The TCR comes from a woman younger than 45 in good health. The chain has TRBV28 and TRBJ1-5; no reliable D call. The sequenced sample consisted of naive CD8+ T cells sorted from blood. DNA of the CDR3: TGTGCCAGCAGTTTAGAGGATAGCAATCAGCCCCAGCATTTT. Its protein is CASSLEDSNQPQHF.